This TCR beta chain originates from a study of CD4 T cells in relation to SARS-CoV-2 and coronaviruses. With regard to this clone: What it recognizes is unknown.

The CDR3 runs to 17 residues. Trimming took off 0 bases at V and 2 bases at J, with 18 bases between the two ends. Per the germline V gene, CDR1 is SGHRS and CDR2 is YFSETQ. The repertoire was sequenced with immunoSEQ multiplex PCR; TCRdb's copy has only in-frame clones and lacks some. The sample includes about 15,000 clones, approximately 80% of them seen just once. Before the COVID-19 pandemic, during about 2010-2018, CD4+ T cells were taken from unexposed donors. The cells were cultured for 10 days before CD4+ T cells were isolated. The sequencing input was CD4+ T cells from PBMCs, cultured in vitro. This sequence was found in a human donor in good health. This chain links TRBV5-1 with TRBJ2-7; TRBD1 is a possible D gene (6 bases). CDR3 in amino acids: CASSLEQAVNRAYEQYF. Here the CDR3 DNA reads TGCGCCAGCAGCTTGGAACAGGCCGTCAACAGGGCCTACGAGCAGTACTTC.